What follows is one T cell receptor beta chain and its context. The antigen is not known. The data were taken from a study of T cell responses to AZD1222 COVID-19 vaccine. V lost 0 bases, J lost 8 bases, and 11 bases lay in between. CDR1 SGHDT and CDR2 YYEEEE come from the germline V gene. The CDR3 has 13 residues. General study findings and limits: Sampling captured repertoires only after the peak T cell response.

This table comes from immunoSEQ multiplex PCR, and its TCRdb copy is limited to in-frame clones, with some not included. Of around 160,000 clones listed, more than 85% are singletons. V usage is TRBV5-6 and J usage is TRBJ1-2, with a weak D call TRBD1 (6 bases). This clonotype was sampled from an adult in good health. Sequences were derived from peripheral blood, sampled on day 0 of AZD1222 vaccination. The chain's CDR3 is CASSLEQGGGYTF. The CDR3 bases are TGTGCCAGCAGCTTGGAACAGGGAGGCGGCTACACCTTC.